This entry is about one T cell receptor beta chain. This CDR3 is also generated by other DNA sequences in the sample. Authors' processing steps: ImmunoSEQ only sent back junction sequences with no quality scores, so filtering was done differently. Libraries were prepared by immunoSEQ multiplex PCR; TCRdb keeps only in-frame clonotypes and omits some of them. V and J calls and clone size are those listed in that table; D and trimming were worked out from the DNA. The data show 2 million to 2.5 million clones, 90% to 96% seen once. The V gene's germline CDR1 is GTSNPN and CDR2 SVGIG (reference sequence). The CDR3 totals 12 residues. Trimming left V 2 bases short and J 3 bases short, with 8 bases between. This record belongs to a study of shared clonotypes between healthy human individuals.

Sample: naive CD4+ T cells sorted from blood. Subset indicated: CD45RA+ positively selected. This sequence joins TRBV30 and TRBJ2-7; D could derive from TRBD1 or TRBD2 (5 bases each). This sequence originates from a man in his late teens or twenties in good health. CDR3 sequence: CAWSLGGYEQYF. CDR3 DNA: TGTGCCTGGAGTCTTGGGGGCTACGAGCAGTACTTC.